This TCR beta chain was identified in a study of blood T cell repertoires in COVID-19. Germline CDR1 reads MNHEY; CDR2 reads SMNVEV (reference sequence). Deletions cut 0 bases from V and 5 bases from J, with 8 bases between. The CDR3 consists of 15 residues. Authors' methods: Reference gene primers were amplified, and this amplification served to estimate nucleated cell counts. Sequenced by immunoSEQ multiplex PCR; TCRdb stores in-frame clones only, minus some. That table gives V, J and clone size, and the DNA gave D and trimming. The sample consists of about 260,000 clones, 91% of them appearing once.

The genes are TRBV27 and TRBJ1-6; D gene unclear. The sequence was collected from a man aged 40-50 years who had been exposed to COVID-19. Sequences were obtained from PBMCs or T cells enriched from blood (not recorded which). CDR3 bases: TGTGCCAGCAGTTTATCCCAGTCTGATAATTCACCCCTCCACTTT. Its translation: CASSLSQSDNSPLHF.